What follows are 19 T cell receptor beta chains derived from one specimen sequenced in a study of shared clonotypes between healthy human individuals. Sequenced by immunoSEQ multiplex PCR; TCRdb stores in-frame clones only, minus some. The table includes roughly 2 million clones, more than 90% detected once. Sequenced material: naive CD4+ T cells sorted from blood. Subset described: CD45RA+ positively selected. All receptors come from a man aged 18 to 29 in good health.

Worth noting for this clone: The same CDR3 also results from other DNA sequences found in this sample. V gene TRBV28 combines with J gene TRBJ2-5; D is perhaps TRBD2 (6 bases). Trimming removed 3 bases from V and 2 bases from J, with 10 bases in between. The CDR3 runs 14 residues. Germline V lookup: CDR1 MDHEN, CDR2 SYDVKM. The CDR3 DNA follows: TGTGCCAGCAGTTTGGGGGGAAGACAAGAGACCCAGTACTTC. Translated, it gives CASSLGGRQETQYF.

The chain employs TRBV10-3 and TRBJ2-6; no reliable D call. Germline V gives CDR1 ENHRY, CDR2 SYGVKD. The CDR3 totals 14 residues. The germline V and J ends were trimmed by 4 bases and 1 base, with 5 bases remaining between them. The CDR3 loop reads CAISGVSGANVLTF. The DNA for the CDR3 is TGTGCCATCAGTGGGGTGTCTGGGGCCAACGTCCTGACTTTC.

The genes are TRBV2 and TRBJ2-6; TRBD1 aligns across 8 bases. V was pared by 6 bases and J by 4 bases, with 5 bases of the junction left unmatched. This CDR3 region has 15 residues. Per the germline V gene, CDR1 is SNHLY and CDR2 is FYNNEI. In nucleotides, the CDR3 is TGTGCCAGCAGACTCAGGGGGCCCGGGGCCAACGTCCTGACTTTC. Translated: CASRLRGPGANVLTF.

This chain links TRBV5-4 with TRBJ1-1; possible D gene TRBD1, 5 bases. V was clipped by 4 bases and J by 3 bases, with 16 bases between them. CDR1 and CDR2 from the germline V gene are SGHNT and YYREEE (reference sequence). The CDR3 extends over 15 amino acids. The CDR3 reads CASSPDTLGHTEAFF. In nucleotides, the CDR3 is TGTGCCAGCAGCCCGGACACTCTGGGGCACACTGAAGCTTTCTTT.

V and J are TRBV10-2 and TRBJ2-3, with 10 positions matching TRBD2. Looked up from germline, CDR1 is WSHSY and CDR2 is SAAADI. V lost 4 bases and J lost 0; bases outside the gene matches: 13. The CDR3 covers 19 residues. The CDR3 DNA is TGCGCCAGCAGTGGCCTAGCGGGAGAGTGGGGTTTGAGCACAGATACGCAGTATTTT. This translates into CASSGLAGEWGLSTDTQYF.

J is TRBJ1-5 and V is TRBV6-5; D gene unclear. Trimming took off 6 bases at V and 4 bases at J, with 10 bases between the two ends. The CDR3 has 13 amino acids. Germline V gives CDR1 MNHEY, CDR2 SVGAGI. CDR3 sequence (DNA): TGTGCCAGCAGACTCGATAGGAATCAGCCCCAGCATTTT. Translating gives CASRLDRNQPQHF.

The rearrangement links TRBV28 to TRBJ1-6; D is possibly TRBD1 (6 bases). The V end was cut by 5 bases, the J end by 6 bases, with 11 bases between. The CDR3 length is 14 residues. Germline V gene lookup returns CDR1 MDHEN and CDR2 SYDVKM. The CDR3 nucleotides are TGTGCCAGCAGTCTGCGACAGGCTAATTCACCCCTCCACTTT. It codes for CASSLRQANSPLHF.

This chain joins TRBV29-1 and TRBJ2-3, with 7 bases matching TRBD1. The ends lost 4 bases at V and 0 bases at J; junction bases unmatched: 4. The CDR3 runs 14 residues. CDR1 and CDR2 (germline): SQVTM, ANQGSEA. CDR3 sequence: CSVGGQFSTDTQYF. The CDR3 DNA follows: TGCAGCGTTGGGGGACAGTTTAGCACAGATACGCAGTATTTT.

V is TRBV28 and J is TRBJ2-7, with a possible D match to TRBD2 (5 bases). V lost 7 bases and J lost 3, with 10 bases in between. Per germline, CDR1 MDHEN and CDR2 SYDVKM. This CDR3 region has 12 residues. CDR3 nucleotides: TGTGCCAGCATAGGAGGCTACTACGAGCAGTACTTC. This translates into CASIGGYYEQYF.

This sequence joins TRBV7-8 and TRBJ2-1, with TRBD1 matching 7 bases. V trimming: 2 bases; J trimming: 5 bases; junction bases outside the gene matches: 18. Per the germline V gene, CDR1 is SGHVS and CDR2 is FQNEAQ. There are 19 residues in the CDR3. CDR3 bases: TGTGCCAGCAGCTTATCAGGTTTGGACAGGCCCTCAGGTCACAATGAGCAGTTCTTC. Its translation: CASSLSGLDRPSGHNEQFF. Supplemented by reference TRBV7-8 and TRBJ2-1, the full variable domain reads GAGVSQSPRYKVAKRGQDVALRCDPISGHVSLFWYQQALGQGPEFLTYFQNEAQLDKSGLPSDRFFAERPEGSVSTLKIQRTQQEDSAVYLCASSLSGLDRPSGHNEQFFGPGTRLTVL.

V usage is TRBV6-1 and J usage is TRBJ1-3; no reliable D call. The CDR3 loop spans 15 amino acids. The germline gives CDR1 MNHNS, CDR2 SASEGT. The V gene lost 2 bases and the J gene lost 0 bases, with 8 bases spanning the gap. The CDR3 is CASSEMRISGNTIYF. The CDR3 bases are TGTGCCAGCAGTGAAATGAGGATCTCTGGAAACACCATATATTTT.

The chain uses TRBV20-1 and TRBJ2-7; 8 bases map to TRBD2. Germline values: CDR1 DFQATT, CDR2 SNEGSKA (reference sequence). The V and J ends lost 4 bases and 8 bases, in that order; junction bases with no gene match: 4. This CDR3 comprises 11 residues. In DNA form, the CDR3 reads TGCAGTGCTACCAGGACTAGCAAGCAGTACTTC. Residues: CSATRTSKQYF.

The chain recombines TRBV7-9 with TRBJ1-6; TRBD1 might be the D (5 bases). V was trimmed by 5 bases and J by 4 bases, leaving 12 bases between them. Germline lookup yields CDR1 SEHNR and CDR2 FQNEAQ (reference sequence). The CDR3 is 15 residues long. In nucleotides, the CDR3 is TGTGCCAGCAGCCCGGGACTGGAATATAATTCACCCCTCCACTTT. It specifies CASSPGLEYNSPLHF.

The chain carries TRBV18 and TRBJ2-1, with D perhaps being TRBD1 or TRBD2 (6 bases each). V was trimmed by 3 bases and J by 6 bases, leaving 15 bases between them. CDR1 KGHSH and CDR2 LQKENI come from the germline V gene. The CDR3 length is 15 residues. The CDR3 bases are TGTGCCAGCTCACCGCCGGAGGGGGTGGCCAATGAGCAGTTCTTC. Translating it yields CASSPPEGVANEQFF.

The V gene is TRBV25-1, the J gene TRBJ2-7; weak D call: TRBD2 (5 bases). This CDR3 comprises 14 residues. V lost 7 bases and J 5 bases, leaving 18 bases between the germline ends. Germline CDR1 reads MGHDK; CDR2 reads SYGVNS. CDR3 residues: CASNTAESVDEQYF. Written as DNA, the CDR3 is TGTGCCAGCAATACAGCGGAGAGTGTGGACGAGCAGTACTTC.

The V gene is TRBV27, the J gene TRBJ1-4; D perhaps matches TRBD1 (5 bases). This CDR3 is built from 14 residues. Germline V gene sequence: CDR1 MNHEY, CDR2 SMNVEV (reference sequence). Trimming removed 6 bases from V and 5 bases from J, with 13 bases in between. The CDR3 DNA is TGTGCCAGCAGGCCCTGGGACTTGAATGAAAAACTGTTTTTT. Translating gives CASRPWDLNEKLFF.

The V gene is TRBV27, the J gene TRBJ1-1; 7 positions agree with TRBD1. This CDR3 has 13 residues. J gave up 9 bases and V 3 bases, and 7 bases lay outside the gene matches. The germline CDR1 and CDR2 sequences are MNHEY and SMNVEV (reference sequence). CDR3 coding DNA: TGTGCCAGCAGTTTGGAGACAGGGAGAAAAGCTTTCTTT. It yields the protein CASSLETGRKAFF.

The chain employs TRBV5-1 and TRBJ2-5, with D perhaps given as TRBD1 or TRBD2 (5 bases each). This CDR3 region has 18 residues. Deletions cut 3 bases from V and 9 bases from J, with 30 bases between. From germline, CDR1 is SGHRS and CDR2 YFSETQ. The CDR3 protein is CASSSSGTPDRSQTAQYF. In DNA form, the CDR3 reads TGCGCCAGCAGCTCATCCGGGACCCCCGATCGGTCCCAGACGGCCCAGTACTTC.

The CDR3 is CASSIRRGIKSSYNEQFF. For the CDR3, the DNA is TGTGCCAGTAGTATAAGAAGGGGGATTAAGAGCTCCTACAATGAGCAGTTCTTC. The chain joins TRBV19 to TRBJ2-1, with D maybe TRBD1 (6 bases). The germline V and J ends were trimmed by 2 bases and 0 bases, with 17 bases remaining between them. The CDR3 extends over 18 amino acids. Germline V gives CDR1 LNHDA, CDR2 SQIVND (reference sequence).